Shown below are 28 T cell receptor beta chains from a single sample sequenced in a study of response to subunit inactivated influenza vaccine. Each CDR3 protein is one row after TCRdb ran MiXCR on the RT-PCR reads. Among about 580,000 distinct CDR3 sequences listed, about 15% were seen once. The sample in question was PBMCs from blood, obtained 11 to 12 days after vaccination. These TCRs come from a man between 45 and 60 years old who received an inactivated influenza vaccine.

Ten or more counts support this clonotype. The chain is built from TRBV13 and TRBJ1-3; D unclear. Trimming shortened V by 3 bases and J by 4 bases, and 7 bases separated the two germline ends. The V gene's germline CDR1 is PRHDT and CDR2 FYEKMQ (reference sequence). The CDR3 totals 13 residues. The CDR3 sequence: CASSLDKGNTIYF. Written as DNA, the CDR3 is TGTGCCAGCAGCTTGGATAAAGGAAACACCATATATTTT.

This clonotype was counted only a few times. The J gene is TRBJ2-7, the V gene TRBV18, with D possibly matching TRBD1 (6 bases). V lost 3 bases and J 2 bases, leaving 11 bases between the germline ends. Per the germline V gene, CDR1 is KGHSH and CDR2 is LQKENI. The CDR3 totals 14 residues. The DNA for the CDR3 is TGTGCCAGCTCACCCAAGACAGGAGCCTACGAGCAGTACTTC. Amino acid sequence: CASSPKTGAYEQYF.

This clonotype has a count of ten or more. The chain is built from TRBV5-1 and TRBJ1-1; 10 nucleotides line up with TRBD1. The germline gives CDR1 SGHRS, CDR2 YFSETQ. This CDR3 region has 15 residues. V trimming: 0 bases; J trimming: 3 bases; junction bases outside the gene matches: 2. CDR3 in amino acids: CASSLGQGAHTEAFF. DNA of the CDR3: TGCGCCAGCAGCTTGGGACAGGGGGCCCACACTGAAGCTTTCTTT.

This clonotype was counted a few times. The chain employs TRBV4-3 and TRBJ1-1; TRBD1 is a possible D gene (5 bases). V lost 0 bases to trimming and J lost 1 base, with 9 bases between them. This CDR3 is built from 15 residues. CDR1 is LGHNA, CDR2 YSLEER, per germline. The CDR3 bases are TGCGCCAGCAGCCAAGACAGGGTCCCGAACACTGAAGCTTTCTTT. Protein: CASSQDRVPNTEAFF.

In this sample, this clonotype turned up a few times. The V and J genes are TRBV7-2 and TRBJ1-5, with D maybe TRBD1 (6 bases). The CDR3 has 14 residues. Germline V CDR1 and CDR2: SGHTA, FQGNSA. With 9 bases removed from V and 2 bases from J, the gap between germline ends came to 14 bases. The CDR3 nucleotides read TGTGCCAGTAACAGGGTCTTCGGCAATCAGCCCCAGCATTTT. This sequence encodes CASNRVFGNQPQHF.

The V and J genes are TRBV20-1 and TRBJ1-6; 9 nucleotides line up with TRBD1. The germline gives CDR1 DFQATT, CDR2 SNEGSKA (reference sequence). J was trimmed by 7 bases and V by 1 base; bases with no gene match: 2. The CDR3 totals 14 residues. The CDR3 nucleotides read TGCAGTGCTAGAGGGGACAGGGCGAATTCACCCCTCCACTTT. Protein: CSARGDRANSPLHF.

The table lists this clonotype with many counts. The CDR3 sequence is CSATSGTTDTQYF. The CDR3 nucleotides read TGCAGTGCCACTAGCGGGACCACAGATACGCAGTATTTT. V is TRBV20-1 and J is TRBJ2-3; 10 nucleotides align to TRBD2. V was pared by 6 bases and J by 2 bases, with 2 bases of the junction left unmatched. The V gene's germline CDR1 is DFQATT and CDR2 SNEGSKA (reference sequence). The length of the CDR3 is 13 residues.

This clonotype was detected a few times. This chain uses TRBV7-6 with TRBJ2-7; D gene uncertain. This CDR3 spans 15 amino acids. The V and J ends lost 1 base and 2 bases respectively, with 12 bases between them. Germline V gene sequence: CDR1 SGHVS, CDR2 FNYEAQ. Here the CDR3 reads CASSLDKGSTYEQYF. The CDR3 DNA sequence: TGTGCCAGCAGCTTAGACAAGGGTTCCACCTACGAGCAGTACTTC.

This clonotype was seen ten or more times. CDR3 sequence: CATSGGYEQYF. The DNA for the CDR3 is TGTGCCACCAGTGGGGGCTACGAGCAGTACTTC. This sequence joins TRBV24-1 and TRBJ2-7; no firm D call. V was shortened by 5 bases and J by 3 bases, with 4 bases between the two germline ends. This CDR3 has 11 residues. Germline CDR1 is KGHDR and CDR2 is SFDVKD.

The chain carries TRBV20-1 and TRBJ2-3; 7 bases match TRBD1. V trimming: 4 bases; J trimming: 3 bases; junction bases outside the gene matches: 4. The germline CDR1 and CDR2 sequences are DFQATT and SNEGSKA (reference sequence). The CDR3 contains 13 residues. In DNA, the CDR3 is TGCAGTGCTACTAAGACAGGGACAGATACGCAGTATTTT. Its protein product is CSATKTGTDTQYF.

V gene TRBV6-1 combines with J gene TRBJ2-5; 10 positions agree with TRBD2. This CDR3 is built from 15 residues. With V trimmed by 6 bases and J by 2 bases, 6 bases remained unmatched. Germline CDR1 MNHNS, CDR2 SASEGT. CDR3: CASSELAGLQETQYF. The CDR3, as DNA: TGTGCCAGCAGCGAACTAGCGGGACTTCAAGAGACCCAGTACTTC.

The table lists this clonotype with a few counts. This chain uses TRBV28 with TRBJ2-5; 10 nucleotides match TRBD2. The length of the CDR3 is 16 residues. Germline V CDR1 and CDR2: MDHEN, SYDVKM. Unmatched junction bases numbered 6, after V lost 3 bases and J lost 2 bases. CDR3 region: CASSLLLAGIQETQYF. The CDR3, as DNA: TGTGCCAGCAGTTTGTTACTAGCGGGGATACAAGAGACCCAGTACTTC. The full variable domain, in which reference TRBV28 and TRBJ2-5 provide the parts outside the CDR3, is DVKVTQSSRYLVKRTGEKVFLECVQDMDHENMFWYRQDPGLGLRLIYFSYDVKMKEKGDIPEGYSVSREKKERFSLILESASTNQTSMYLCASSLLLAGIQETQYFGPGTRLLVL.

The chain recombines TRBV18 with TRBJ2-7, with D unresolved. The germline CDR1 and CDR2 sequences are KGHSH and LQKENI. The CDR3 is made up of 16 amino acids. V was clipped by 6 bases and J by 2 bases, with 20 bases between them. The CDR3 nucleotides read TGTGCCAGCTCTCAAGGATTAAGGAGAAACCCCTACGAGCAGTACTTC. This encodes CASSQGLRRNPYEQYF. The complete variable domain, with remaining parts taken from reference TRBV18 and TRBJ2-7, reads NAGVMQNPRHLVRRRGQEARLRCSPMKGHSHVYWYRQLPEEGLKFMVYLQKENIIDESGMPKERFSAEFPKEGPSILRIQQVVRGDSAAYFCASSQGLRRNPYEQYFGPGTRLTVT.

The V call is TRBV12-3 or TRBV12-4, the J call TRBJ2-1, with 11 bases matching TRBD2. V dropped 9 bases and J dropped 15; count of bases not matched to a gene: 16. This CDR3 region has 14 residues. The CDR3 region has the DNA TGTGCCAGTTCTTCCCCACCGACTAGCGGGAATTTGTTCTTC. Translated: CASSSPPTSGNLFF.

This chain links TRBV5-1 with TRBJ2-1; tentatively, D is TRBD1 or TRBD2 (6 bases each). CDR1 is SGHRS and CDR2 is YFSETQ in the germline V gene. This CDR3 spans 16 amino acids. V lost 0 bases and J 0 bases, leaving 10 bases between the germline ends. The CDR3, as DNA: TGCGCCAGCAGCTTGGTCTGGGGGGCCTCCTACAATGAGCAGTTCTTC. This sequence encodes CASSLVWGASYNEQFF.

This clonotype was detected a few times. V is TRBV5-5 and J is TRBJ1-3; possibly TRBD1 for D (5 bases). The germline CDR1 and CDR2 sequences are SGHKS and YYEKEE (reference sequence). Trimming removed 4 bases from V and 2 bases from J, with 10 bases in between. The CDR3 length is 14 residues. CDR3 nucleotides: TGTGCCAGCAGCCGCGGGGGGACTGGAAACACCATATATTTT. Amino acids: CASSRGGTGNTIYF. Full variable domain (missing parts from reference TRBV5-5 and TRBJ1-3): DAGVTQSPTHLIKTRGQQVTLRCSPISGHKSVSWYQQVLGQGPQFIFQYYEKEERGRGNFPDRFSARQFPNYSSELNVNALLLGDSALYLCASSRGGTGNTIYFGEGSWLTVV.

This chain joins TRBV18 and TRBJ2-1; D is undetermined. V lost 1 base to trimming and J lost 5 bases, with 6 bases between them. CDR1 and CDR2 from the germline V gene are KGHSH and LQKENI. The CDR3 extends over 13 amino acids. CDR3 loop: CASSPQQNNEQFF. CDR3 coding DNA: TGTGCCAGCTCACCACAGCAGAACAATGAGCAGTTCTTC.

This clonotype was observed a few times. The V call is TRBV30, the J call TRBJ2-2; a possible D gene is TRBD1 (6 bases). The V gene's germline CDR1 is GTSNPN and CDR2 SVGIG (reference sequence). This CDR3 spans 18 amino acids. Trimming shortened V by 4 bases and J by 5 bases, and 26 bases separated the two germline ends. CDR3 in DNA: TGTGCCTGGACCATCCCCGGGATCGTGGGGGCACTGACCGGGGAGCTGTTTTTT. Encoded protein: CAWTIPGIVGALTGELFF.

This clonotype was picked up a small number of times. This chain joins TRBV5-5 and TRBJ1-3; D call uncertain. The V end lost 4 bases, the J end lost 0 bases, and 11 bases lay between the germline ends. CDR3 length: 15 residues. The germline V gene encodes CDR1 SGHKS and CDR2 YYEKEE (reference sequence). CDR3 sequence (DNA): TGTGCCAGCAGCCCAACGGACGGCTCTGGAAACACCATATATTTT. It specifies CASSPTDGSGNTIYF.

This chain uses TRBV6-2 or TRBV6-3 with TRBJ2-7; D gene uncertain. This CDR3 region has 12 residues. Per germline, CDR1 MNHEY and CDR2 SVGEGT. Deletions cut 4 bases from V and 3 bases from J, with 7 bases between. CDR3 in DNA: TGTGCCAGCAGTTTCTTTTACTACGAGCAGTACTTC. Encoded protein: CASSFFYYEQYF.

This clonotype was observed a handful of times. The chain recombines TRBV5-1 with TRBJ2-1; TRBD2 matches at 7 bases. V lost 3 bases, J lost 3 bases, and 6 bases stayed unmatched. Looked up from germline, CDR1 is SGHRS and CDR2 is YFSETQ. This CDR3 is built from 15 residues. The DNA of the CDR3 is TGCGCCAGCAGCTCACAGACTAGCAGCTACAATGAGCAGTTCTTC. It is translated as CASSSQTSSYNEQFF.

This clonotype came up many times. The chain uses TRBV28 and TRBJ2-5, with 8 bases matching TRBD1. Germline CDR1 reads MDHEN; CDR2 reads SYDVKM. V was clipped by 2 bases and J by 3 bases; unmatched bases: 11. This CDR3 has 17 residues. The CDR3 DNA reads TGTGCCAGCAGTTTAAGTTTCGGACAGGGCATCAAAGAGACCCAGTACTTC. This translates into CASSLSFGQGIKETQYF.

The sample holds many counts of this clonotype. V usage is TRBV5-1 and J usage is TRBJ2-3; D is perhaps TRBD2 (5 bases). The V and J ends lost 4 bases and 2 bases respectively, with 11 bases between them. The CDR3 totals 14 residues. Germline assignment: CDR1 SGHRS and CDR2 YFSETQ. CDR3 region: CASSPPGNTDTQYF. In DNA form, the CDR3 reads TGCGCCAGCAGCCCCCCGGGAAACACAGATACGCAGTATTTT. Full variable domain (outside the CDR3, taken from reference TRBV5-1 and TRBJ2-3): KAGVTQTPRYLIKTRGQQVTLSCSPISGHRSVSWYQQTPGQGLQFLFEYFSETQRNKGNFPGRFSGRQFSNSRSEMNVSTLELGDSALYLCASSPPGNTDTQYFGPGTRLTVL.

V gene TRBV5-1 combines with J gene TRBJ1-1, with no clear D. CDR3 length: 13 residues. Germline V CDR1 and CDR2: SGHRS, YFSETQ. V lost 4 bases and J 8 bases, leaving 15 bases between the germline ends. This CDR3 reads CASSPEGASEAFF. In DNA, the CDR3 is TGCGCCAGCAGCCCCGAGGGCGCCTCCGAAGCTTTCTTT.

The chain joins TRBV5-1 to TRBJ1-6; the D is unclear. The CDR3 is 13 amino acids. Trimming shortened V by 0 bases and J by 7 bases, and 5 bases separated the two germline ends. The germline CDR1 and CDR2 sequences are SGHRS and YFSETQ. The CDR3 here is CASSLAVNSPLHF. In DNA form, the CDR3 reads TGCGCCAGCAGCTTGGCCGTGAATTCACCCCTCCACTTT.

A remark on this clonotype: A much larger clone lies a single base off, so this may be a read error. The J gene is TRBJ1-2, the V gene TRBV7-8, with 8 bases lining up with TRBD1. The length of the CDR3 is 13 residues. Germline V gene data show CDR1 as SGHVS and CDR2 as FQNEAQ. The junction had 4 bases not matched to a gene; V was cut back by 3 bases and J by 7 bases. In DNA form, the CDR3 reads TGTGCCAGCAGCTTTGGACAGGGCGGTGGCTACACCTTC. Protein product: CASSFGQGGGYTF.

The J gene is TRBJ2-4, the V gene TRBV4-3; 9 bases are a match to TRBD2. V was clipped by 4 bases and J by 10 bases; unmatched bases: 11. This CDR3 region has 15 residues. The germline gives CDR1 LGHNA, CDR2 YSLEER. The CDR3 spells CASSPRSSGKNIQYF. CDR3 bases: TGCGCCAGCAGCCCTAGGTCTAGCGGGAAGAATATTCAGTACTTC.

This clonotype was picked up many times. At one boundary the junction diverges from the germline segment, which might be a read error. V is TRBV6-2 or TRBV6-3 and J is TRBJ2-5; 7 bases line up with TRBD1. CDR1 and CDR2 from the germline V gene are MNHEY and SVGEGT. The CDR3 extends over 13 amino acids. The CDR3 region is CASSYSKTDRFHF. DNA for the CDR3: TGTGCCAGCAGTTACTCGAAAACGGACAGGTTCCACTTC.